What follows is one T cell receptor beta chain and its context. Its antigen is unidentified. Libraries were prepared by immunoSEQ multiplex PCR; TCRdb keeps only in-frame clonotypes and omits some of them. The sample holds about 250,000 clones; about 90% are singletons and the top ten take more than 10%. The sample originates from a study of cytomegalovirus exposure and HLA in healthy donors. Overall study: The roughly 110 validation repertoires were reported in a later analysis to have been generated on the same platform as the roughly 720 first-cohort repertoires.

Regarding the study as a whole: Confirmation in vitro established that a few CMV-associated chains were specific for CMV antigens. The authors enumerated over 150 TCR beta chains as linked to cytomegalovirus. The classifier reportedly diagnosed cytomegalovirus status with high specificity and sensitivity.

The clonotype was recovered from a man aged 18-30 years in good health and CMV-seropositive. Input material: PBMCs.

This CDR3 reads CASSQNRVQPQHF. CDR3 DNA: TGTGCCAGCAGTCAAAACAGGGTCCAGCCCCAGCATTTT. This sequence joins TRBV27 and TRBJ1-5; TRBD1 is a possible D gene (6 bases). The CDR3 consists of 13 residues. CDR1 and CDR2 from the germline V gene are MNHEY and SMNVEV (reference sequence). Trimming stripped 5 bases from V and 7 bases from J, with 12 bases between.